A single sample gave rise to the 29 T cell receptor beta chains below, sequenced in a study of shared clonotypes between healthy human individuals. The assay was immunoSEQ multiplex PCR, and TCRdb's table has in-frame clones only and misses some. Here the sample spans some 2,100,000 clones, roughly 95% being singletons. Sequencing input: naive CD4+ T cells sorted from blood. Subset indicated: CD45RA+ positively selected. Receptors originate from a man between 18 and 29 years old in good health.

This chain uses TRBV10-3 with TRBJ1-2, with 9 bases lining up with TRBD1. The germline gives CDR1 ENHRY, CDR2 SYGVKD. The CDR3 runs to 13 residues. Trimming took 7 bases from V and 8 from J; bases not matched to a gene: 8. CDR3 sequence: CAINRDRADGYTF. CDR3 DNA sequence: TGTGCCATCAATCGGGACAGGGCGGACGGCTACACCTTC.

V is TRBV7-2 and J is TRBJ2-7; a weak D match, TRBD2 (7 bases). V lost 5 bases and J 7 bases, leaving 18 bases between the germline ends. The length of the CDR3 is 14 residues. CDR1 and CDR2 from the germline V gene are SGHTA and FQGNSA. The CDR3 reads CASSQGGAAQEQYF. The CDR3 bases are TGTGCCAGCAGCCAAGGGGGGGCAGCTCAGGAGCAGTACTTC.

V gene TRBV30 combines with J gene TRBJ2-3; D is perhaps TRBD2 (6 bases). V lost 1 base to trimming and J lost 2 bases, with 16 bases between them. This CDR3 region has 16 residues. Germline values: CDR1 GTSNPN, CDR2 SVGIG (reference sequence). The CDR3 coding sequence is TGTGCCTGGAGTGGGGTAGACGGACTATTCACAGATACGCAGTATTTT. This codes for CAWSGVDGLFTDTQYF.

The chain carries TRBV10-2 and TRBJ1-6; D is undetermined. This CDR3 comprises 14 residues. Between the trimmed V and J ends, which lost 2 bases and 6 bases, there was a span of 8 bases. CDR1 and CDR2 from the germline V gene are WSHSY and SAAADI. The CDR3 spells CASSEVGFNSPLHF. The CDR3 bases are TGCGCCAGCAGTGAGGTGGGATTTAATTCACCCCTCCACTTT.

The chain has TRBV27 and TRBJ1-5; 7 nucleotides match TRBD1. CDR1 and CDR2 (germline): MNHEY, SMNVEV (reference sequence). This CDR3 spans 13 amino acids. Trimming at V came to 6 bases and at J to 9 bases, leaving 8 bases not matched to a gene. The CDR3 sequence: CASRGPSGGPQHF. DNA for the CDR3: TGTGCCAGCAGGGGACCCTCAGGGGGGCCCCAGCATTTT.

As regards this clone: The sample has other DNA sequences that encode this CDR3 too. For the CDR3, the DNA is TGTGCCAGCTCACCAGACAGGACCGGGGAGCTGTTTTTT. It specifies CASSPDRTGELFF. The chain recombines TRBV18 with TRBJ2-2; TRBD1 is a possible D gene (6 bases). There are 13 residues in the CDR3. Trimming pared 2 bases from V and 5 bases from J, leaving 6 bases between. Germline V gives CDR1 KGHSH, CDR2 LQKENI.

This chain joins TRBV2 and TRBJ1-1; no firm D call. The CDR3 is made up of 12 amino acids. V was trimmed by 6 bases and J by 4 bases, leaving 9 bases between them. Germline V gene lookup returns CDR1 SNHLY and CDR2 FYNNEI. CDR3 sequence (DNA): TGTGCCAGCAGGGGTGTAGGCACTGAAGCTTTCTTT. Translation: CASRGVGTEAFF.

This chain connects TRBV10-3 to TRBJ2-3; TRBD2 matches at 8 bases. The CDR3 has 15 residues. Per the germline V gene, CDR1 is ENHRY and CDR2 is SYGVKD. Trimming removed 10 bases from V and 2 bases from J; junction bases left unmatched: 11. The CDR3 sequence: CATTRTSSDTDTQYF. The CDR3 DNA sequence: TGTGCCACCACCCGGACTAGCTCGGACACAGATACGCAGTATTTT.

The rearrangement links TRBV28 to TRBJ2-7; D perhaps matches TRBD1 (5 bases). The CDR3 contains 15 residues. Germline CDR1 MDHEN, CDR2 SYDVKM. Deletions cut 5 bases from V and 6 bases from J, with 20 bases between. CDR3 bases: TGTGCCAGCAGTCGACTCGGCAAAACAGGTCCCGAGCAGTACTTC. This translates into CASSRLGKTGPEQYF.

For this clone: One end of the junction is discordant with germline, which a read error may explain. The rearrangement joins TRBV7-3 to TRBJ2-4, with TRBD2 as a possible D gene (6 bases). The germline V gene has CDR1 SGHTA and CDR2 FQGTGA. The CDR3 is 13 amino acids. CDR3 in DNA: TGTGCCAGCAGCTTAGGAGGGGCTGACCCCATTAGCTTC. It codes for CASSLGGADPISF.

This clone is a singleton in its sample. This rearrangement joins TRBV5-4 to TRBJ2-2, with D uncertain. The CDR3 runs to 17 residues. Germline loops: CDR1 SGHNT, CDR2 YYREEE (reference sequence). V gave up 0 bases and J gave up 5 bases, with 17 bases separating them. CDR3 nucleotides: TGTGCCAGCAGCTTGGGGGTCGAGTATCGGTCTACCGGGGAGCTGTTTTTT. Its translation is CASSLGVEYRSTGELFF.

J is TRBJ2-7 and V is TRBV6-6; 9 bases align to TRBD1. The CDR3 length is 16 residues. J was trimmed by 5 bases and V by 0 bases; bases with no gene match: 8. The germline V gene encodes CDR1 MNHNY and CDR2 SVGAGI (reference sequence). CDR3: CASSYSPGQGNNEQYF. In DNA, the CDR3 is TGTGCCAGCAGTTACTCGCCTGGACAGGGGAACAACGAGCAGTACTTC.

The J gene is TRBJ2-3, the V gene TRBV7-9; D ambiguous. CDR1 is SEHNR and CDR2 is FQNEAQ in the germline V gene (reference sequence). V lost 5 bases and J 0 bases, leaving 12 bases between the germline ends. There are 15 residues in the CDR3. In nucleotides, the CDR3 is TGTGCCAGCAGCCGAGGAGATTCTAGCACAGATACGCAGTATTTT. Translating it yields CASSRGDSSTDTQYF.

This sequence joins TRBV2 and TRBJ2-7, with D possibly being TRBD1 (5 bases). The CDR3 has 16 residues. The V gene lost 2 bases and the J gene lost 0 bases, with 14 bases spanning the gap. The germline V gene has CDR1 SNHLY and CDR2 FYNNEI. The CDR3: CASSERWLDSSYEQYF. The CDR3, as DNA: TGTGCCAGCAGTGAACGTTGGCTAGACAGCTCCTACGAGCAGTACTTC.

V is TRBV5-6 and J is TRBJ2-7, with D tentatively TRBD2 (6 bases). V was clipped by 0 bases and J by 7 bases, with 8 bases between them. The germline V gene encodes CDR1 SGHDT and CDR2 YYEEEE. This CDR3 is built from 12 residues. CDR3 in DNA: TGTGCCAGCAGCTTGGGGGAGGTGGAGCAGTACTTC. Translated: CASSLGEVEQYF.

For this clone: The same CDR3 is also encoded by other DNA sequences in this sample. The chain links TRBV27 to TRBJ2-1; 12 bases line up with TRBD2. The CDR3 is 15 amino acids. Trimming cost V 5 bases and J 4 bases; bases outside gene matches: 3. In germline, CDR1 is MNHEY, CDR2 SMNVEV (reference sequence). Here the CDR3 reads CASSLGLAGYNEQFF. In nucleotides, the CDR3 is TGTGCCAGCAGTCTAGGACTAGCGGGGTACAATGAGCAGTTCTTC.

The rearrangement uses TRBV5-1 and TRBJ1-2; 8 nucleotides match TRBD1. CDR1 and CDR2 from the germline V gene are SGHRS and YFSETQ. With 5 bases clipped from V and 4 bases from J, the junction kept 7 bases outside the gene matches. This CDR3 is 14 amino acids long. CDR3 protein: CASSSGGPIYGYTF. In DNA, the CDR3 is TGCGCCAGCAGTTCAGGGGGCCCCATCTATGGCTACACCTTC. Combining the CDR3 with reference TRBV5-1 and TRBJ1-2 gives the whole variable domain KAGVTQTPRYLIKTRGQQVTLSCSPISGHRSVSWYQQTPGQGLQFLFEYFSETQRNKGNFPGRFSGRQFSNSRSEMNVSTLELGDSALYLCASSSGGPIYGYTFGSGTRLTVV.

About this clone: The identical CDR3 is also encoded by other nucleotide sequences in the sample. The chain recombines TRBV2 with TRBJ2-5; D not certain. CDR3 length: 11 residues. V lost 6 bases and J lost 5, with 7 bases in between. Germline loops: CDR1 SNHLY, CDR2 FYNNEI. CDR3 nucleotide sequence: TGTGCCAGCAGGAGAAGGGAGACCCAGTACTTC. Amino acid sequence: CASRRRETQYF. The complete variable domain, with remaining parts taken from reference TRBV2 and TRBJ2-5, reads EPEVTQTPSHQVTQMGQEVILRCVPISNHLYFYWYRQILGQKVEFLVSFYNNEISEKSEIFDDQFSVERPDGSNFTLKIRSTKLEDSAMYFCASRRRETQYFGPGTRLLVL.

The chain recombines TRBV2 with TRBJ2-5; no firm D call. The CDR3 is 14 amino acids. CDR1 SNHLY and CDR2 FYNNEI come from the germline V gene. V lost 3 bases and J lost 2, with 10 bases in between. CDR3 loop: CASSDWSSQETQYF. The CDR3 DNA sequence: TGTGCCAGCAGTGACTGGAGCAGTCAAGAGACCCAGTACTTC.

The J gene is TRBJ2-3, the V gene TRBV12-5; D remains ambiguous. The ends were cut back, 6 bases at V and 6 bases at J, with 13 bases in the middle. The CDR3 is made up of 13 amino acids. In germline, CDR1 is LGHNT, CDR2 FRNRAP. CDR3 residues: CASGPVNRDTQYF. CDR3 bases: TGTGCTAGTGGGCCCGTTAATAGGGATACGCAGTATTTT.

The chain recombines TRBV5-6 with TRBJ2-7, with 7 bases aligning to TRBD1. The CDR3 loop spans 12 amino acids. Trimming removed 6 bases from V and 2 bases from J; junction bases left unmatched: 2. CDR1 SGHDT and CDR2 YYEEEE come from the germline V gene. The CDR3 is CASKGGTYEQYF. CDR3 DNA: TGTGCCAGCAAAGGGGGCACCTACGAGCAGTACTTC.

V gene TRBV6-1 combines with J gene TRBJ1-5; 7 bases align to TRBD1. The germline V gene encodes CDR1 MNHNS and CDR2 SASEGT. The V segment lost 0 bases and the J segment 0 bases; nucleotides outside the gene matches: 5. The CDR3 sequence is 17 residues long. CDR3: CASSEATGPYSNQPQHF. The CDR3 DNA follows: TGTGCCAGCAGTGAAGCGACAGGGCCCTATAGCAATCAGCCCCAGCATTTT.

The chain uses TRBV18 and TRBJ2-1; 12 positions agree with TRBD2. The CDR3 is 19 residues long. J gave up 4 bases and V 3 bases, and 13 bases lay outside the gene matches. Germline V CDR1 and CDR2: KGHSH, LQKENI. DNA for the CDR3: TGTGCCAGCTCACCCTTCGCGGGACTAGCGGGTCCGACTTACAATGAGCAGTTCTTC. Translated, it gives CASSPFAGLAGPTYNEQFF.

The V and J genes are TRBV11-2 and TRBJ2-3; D remains unclear. Germline values: CDR1 SGHAT, CDR2 FQNNGV. V shed 5 bases and J shed 1 base, with 16 bases lying between them. The CDR3 contains 16 residues. The CDR3 loop is CASSPRWIVGTDTQYF. The CDR3 DNA follows: TGTGCCAGCAGCCCCCGTTGGATAGTTGGCACAGATACGCAGTATTTT. The whole variable domain, filled in from reference TRBV11-2 and TRBJ2-3, reads EAGVAQSPRYKIIEKRQSVAFWCNPISGHATLYWYQQILGQGPKLLIQFQNNGVVDDSQLPKDRFSAERLKGVDSTLKIQPAKLEDSAVYLCASSPRWIVGTDTQYFGPGTRLTVL.

In this sample, this clone turned up once. The V and J genes are TRBV28 and TRBJ1-2, with D perhaps TRBD1 (6 bases). The CDR3 loop spans 14 amino acids. V was pared by 6 bases and J by 4 bases, with 15 bases between. Germline V gene sequence: CDR1 MDHEN, CDR2 SYDVKM. CDR3 sequence (DNA): TGTGCCAGCAGCCAACAGGGTTTGGGCTATGGCTACACCTTC. Protein sequence: CASSQQGLGYGYTF.

The rearrangement joins TRBV29-1 to TRBJ2-5; possible D gene TRBD2, 5 bases. V shed 4 bases and J shed 2 bases, with 8 bases lying between them. CDR1 and CDR2 from the germline V gene are SQVTM and ANQGSEA. This CDR3 contains 12 residues. For the CDR3, the DNA is TGCAGCGTTGTTCGGGAACAAGAGACCCAGTACTTC. Protein sequence: CSVVREQETQYF.

The chain uses TRBV4-1 and TRBJ1-2; the D gene is possibly TRBD1 (5 bases). The germline CDR1 and CDR2 sequences are MGHRA and YSYEKL. V lost 1 base and J 3 bases, leaving 9 bases between the germline ends. This CDR3 contains 14 residues. The CDR3 DNA is TGCGCCAGCAGCCAAGTCTTGGGGCACTATGGCTACACCTTC. Translation: CASSQVLGHYGYTF.

The chain combines TRBV29-1 with TRBJ2-1; 9 bases fit TRBD1. Germline V CDR1 and CDR2: SQVTM, ANQGSEA. The V segment lost 5 bases and the J segment 4 bases; nucleotides outside the gene matches: 3. CDR3 size: 13 residues. The CDR3 nucleotides read TGCAGCGTTACAGGGGGCTTTTACAATGAGCAGTTCTTC. Translated, it gives CSVTGGFYNEQFF.

The CDR3 spells CASSPQVAGNTIYF. Written as DNA, the CDR3 is TGTGCCAGCAGCCCACAGGTTGCAGGAAACACCATATATTTT. The V gene is TRBV7-9, the J gene TRBJ1-3; D might be TRBD1 (5 bases). V was shortened by 5 bases and J by 4 bases, with 12 bases between the two germline ends. The germline CDR1 and CDR2 sequences are SEHNR and FQNEAQ (reference sequence). The CDR3 contains 14 residues.